The entry below describes one T cell receptor (beta chain). It lacks a known antigen. Base qualities are not at hand, and no much larger clone is one base apart. For TCR Vbeta sequencing, memory CD4+ T cells were sorted ex vivo from the peripheral blood of both healthy controls and narcolepsy patients. The source of the sample is a study of T cells in narcolepsy (dated by TCRdb to the late 2010s). Concerning the study at large: Healthy control donors were enrolled in the study alongside patients who had narcolepsy type 1 or type 2 (NT1, NT2). The study used TCR Vbeta sequencing to track clonotypes in blood and CSF while looking for autoreactive T cells in narcolepsy patients that target self-antigens of hypocretin neurons (hypocretin, TRIB2).

To prepare the library, the immunoSEQ multiplex PCR assay was applied. This immuneACCESS table, as held by TCRdb, lists in-frame sequences with V and J called but not all clones. Of the missing ones, under half trace to an unresolved V gene in checked studies; the others have no known cause. For this sample there are tens of thousands of clones; approximately 85% appear just once. The top ten hold roughly 1.6% of the sample. The study at large found these results: No sequences matching autoreactive T cell clones were present in some of the blood memory CD4+ repertoires from patients and controls. According to the report, autoreactive clonotypes were detected serially in the blood of the same patients and of different patients, but not in healthy controls. Plots comparing CSF and blood CD4+ T cell clonotypes from the same patient highlighted HCRT-specific and TRIB2-specific autoreactive clonotypes. Numbers of sequenced blood memory CD4+ clonotypes were comparable, averaging approximately 38,000 in patients and about 33,000 in controls.

Sequenced: CD45RA- memory CD4+ T cells from PBMCs. The intended sense of this specimen's cell subset or site label: memory T cells sorted ex vivo from peripheral blood. The source of this sequence is a human donor with narcolepsy.

The CDR3: CASSYYPAPSYEQYF. The DNA sequence is as follows: TGTGCCAGCAGTTACTACCCCGCACCCAGCTACGAGCAGTACTTC. The chain uses TRBV6-5 and TRBJ2-7, with the D gene not clear enough to name. V lost 1 base and J lost 3 bases; the stretch between them is 13 bases long. The CDR3 goes from the cysteine to the phenylalanine over 15 residues. Just CDR3 DNA is preserved here, 45 bases in frame from base 1. From a lookup of the germline V gene, CDR1 and CDR2 are MNHEY and SVGAGI.